The 3 T cell receptor beta chains given below trace back to one sample, sequenced in a study of cytomegalovirus exposure and HLA in healthy donors (dated by TCRdb to about 2017). The library was made by the immunoSEQ multiplex PCR assay. The multiplex PCR relied on a mix of 60 forward primers for TCR Vbeta segments and 13 reverse primers for TCR Jbeta segments. Held by TCRdb, this immuneACCESS table contains in-frame sequences only and omits some clones. Under half of the omission traces to an unresolved V gene where checked; the cause of the rest is unknown. Across this sample there are approximately 200,000 clones, with 75% to 85% seen only once. Approximately 6.5% of the sample goes to the ten largest clones. Sequencing was done on a sample of PBMCs. The receptors derive from a woman aged 45 to 65 in good health and CMV-seropositive.

The V gene is TRBV28, the J gene TRBJ1-1, with D maybe TRBD1 (5 bases). Germline V gene sequence: CDR1 MDHEN, CDR2 SYDVKM. Trimming pared 6 bases from V and 5 bases from J, leaving 13 bases between. The CDR3 is made up of 13 amino acids. Here the CDR3 DNA reads TGTGCCAGCAGACAGGACCTAACGACTGAAGCTTTCTTT. As protein: CASRQDLTTEAFF. Full variable domain (rest looked up from reference TRBV28 and TRBJ1-1): DVKVTQSSRYLVKRTGEKVFLECVQDMDHENMFWYRQDPGLGLRLIYFSYDVKMKEKGDIPEGYSVSREKKERFSLILESASTNQTSMYLCASRQDLTTEAFFGQGTRLTVV.

This clone is a singleton in its sample. The rearrangement links TRBV19 to TRBJ1-1; 8 nucleotides align to TRBD1. The CDR3 has 14 residues. V shed 4 bases, J shed 5 bases, and the junction held 6 bases outside the gene matches. The germline V gene has CDR1 LNHDA and CDR2 SQIVND (reference sequence). For the CDR3, the DNA is TGTGCCAGTAGTAGGGACAGGACGCGAACTGAAGCTTTCTTT. Its translation: CASSRDRTRTEAFF.

The chain is built from TRBV5-1 and TRBJ2-2; tentative D call: TRBD1 (6 bases). V was trimmed by 4 bases and J by 7 bases, leaving 11 bases between them. Germline V gene sequence: CDR1 SGHRS, CDR2 YFSETQ. The CDR3 extends over 13 amino acids. CDR3: CASSTTGNGELFF. CDR3 nucleotide sequence: TGCGCCAGCAGCACGACAGGAAACGGGGAGCTGTTTTTT. The whole variable domain, filled in from reference TRBV5-1 and TRBJ2-2, reads KAGVTQTPRYLIKTRGQQVTLSCSPISGHRSVSWYQQTPGQGLQFLFEYFSETQRNKGNFPGRFSGRQFSNSRSEMNVSTLELGDSALYLCASSTTGNGELFFGEGSRLTVL.